This T cell receptor (beta chain) derives from a study of T-cell memory formation after mild COVID-19. TCRalpha and TCRbeta libraries used 5'RACE with constant-segment primers and UMIs. MiXCR was run by TCRdb on the 5' RACE reads, yielding one entry per CDR3 protein. The top ten hold 22% of the sample, which has roughly 300,000 distinct CDR3 sequences, about 13% seen once. CDR3 size: 15 residues. Germline values: CDR1 MNHNS, CDR2 SASEGT. Trimming took 10 bases from V and 0 from J, leaving 18 bases between them. The rearrangement uses TRBV6-1 and TRBJ1-2, with D unclear. Sequenced material: PBMCs or a T cell subset sorted from them (not recorded which). The receptor comes from a man younger than 30 who had mild COVID-19 (a few samples of this study predate the infection). Cell type and time point are not known. The CDR3, as DNA: TGTGCCACCGACGGGAGGCCGCAAGCTAACTATGGCTACACCTTC. Residues: CATDGRPQANYGYTF.